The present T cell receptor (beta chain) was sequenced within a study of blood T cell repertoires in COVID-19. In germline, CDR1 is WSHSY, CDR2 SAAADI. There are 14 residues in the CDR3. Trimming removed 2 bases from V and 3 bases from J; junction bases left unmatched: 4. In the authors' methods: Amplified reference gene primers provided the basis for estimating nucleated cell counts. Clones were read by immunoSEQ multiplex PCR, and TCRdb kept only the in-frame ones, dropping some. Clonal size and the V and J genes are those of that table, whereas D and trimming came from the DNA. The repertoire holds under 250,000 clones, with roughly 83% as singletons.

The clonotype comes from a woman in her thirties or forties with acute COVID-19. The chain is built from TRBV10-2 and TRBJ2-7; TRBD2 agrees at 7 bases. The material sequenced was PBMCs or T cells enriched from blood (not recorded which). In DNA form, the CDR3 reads TGCGCCAGCAGTGAGCAGGCTAGCGGCTACGAGCAGTACTTC. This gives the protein CASSEQASGYEQYF.